The clone carrying this T cell receptor beta chain was observed once. This same CDR3 is encoded by further DNA sequences in the sample. This record comes from a study of OX40 agonist ivuxolimab in advanced cancers. Libraries were prepared by immunoSEQ multiplex PCR; TCRdb keeps only in-frame clonotypes and omits some of them. The data hold over 70,000 clones, with roughly 84% observed a single time. J was trimmed by 0 bases and V by 0 bases; bases with no gene match: 5. Looked up from germline, CDR1 is SGDLS and CDR2 is YYNGEE. This CDR3 spans 17 amino acids. The chain recombines TRBV9 with TRBJ2-7, with 11 bases fitting TRBD2. This clonotype originated in an adult with an advanced solid tumor such as melanoma, head and neck, liver or kidney cancer. The sample in question was CD4+ or CD8+ T cells sorted from blood, obtained in a trial of the OX40 agonist ivuxolimab. Written as DNA, the CDR3 is TGTGCCAGCAGCGTAGGGCTAGCGGGGGGACTCTCCTACGAGCAGTACTTC. Protein product: CASSVGLAGGLSYEQYF.